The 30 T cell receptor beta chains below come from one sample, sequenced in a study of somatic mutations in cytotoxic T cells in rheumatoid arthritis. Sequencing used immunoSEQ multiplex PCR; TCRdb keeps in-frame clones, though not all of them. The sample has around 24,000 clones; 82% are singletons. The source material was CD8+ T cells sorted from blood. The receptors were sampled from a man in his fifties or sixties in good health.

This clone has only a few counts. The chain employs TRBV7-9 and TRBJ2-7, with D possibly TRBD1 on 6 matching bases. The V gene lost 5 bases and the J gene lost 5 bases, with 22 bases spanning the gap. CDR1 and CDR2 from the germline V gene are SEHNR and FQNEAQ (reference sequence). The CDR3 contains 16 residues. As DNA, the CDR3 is TGTGCCAGCAGCAAACCACTAGGGGCCTCAGGGGACGAGCAGTACTTC. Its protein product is CASSKPLGASGDEQYF.

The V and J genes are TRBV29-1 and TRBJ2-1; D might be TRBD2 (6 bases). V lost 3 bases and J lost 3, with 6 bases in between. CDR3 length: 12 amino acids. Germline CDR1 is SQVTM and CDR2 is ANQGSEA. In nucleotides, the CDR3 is TGCAGCGTTGAGGACTACTACAATGAGCAGTTCTTC. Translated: CSVEDYYNEQFF.

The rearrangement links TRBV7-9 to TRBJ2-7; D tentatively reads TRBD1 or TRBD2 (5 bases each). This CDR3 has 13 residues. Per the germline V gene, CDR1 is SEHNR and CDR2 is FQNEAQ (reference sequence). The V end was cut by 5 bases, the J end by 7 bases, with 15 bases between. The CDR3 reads CASSPWDGKEQYF. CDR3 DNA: TGTGCCAGCAGCCCATGGGACGGGAAAGAGCAGTACTTC.

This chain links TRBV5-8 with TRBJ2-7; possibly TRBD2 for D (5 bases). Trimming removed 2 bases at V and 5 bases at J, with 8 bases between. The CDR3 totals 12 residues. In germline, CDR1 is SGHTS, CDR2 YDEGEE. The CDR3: CASSLGSHEQYF. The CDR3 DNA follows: TGTGCCAGCAGCTTAGGGAGCCACGAGCAGTACTTC.

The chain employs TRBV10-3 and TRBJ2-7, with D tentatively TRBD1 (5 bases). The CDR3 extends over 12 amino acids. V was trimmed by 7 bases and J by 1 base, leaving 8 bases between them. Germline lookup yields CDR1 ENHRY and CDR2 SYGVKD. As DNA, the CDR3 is TGTGCCATCACGACAGAGTCCTACGAGCAGTACTTC. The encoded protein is CAITTESYEQYF.

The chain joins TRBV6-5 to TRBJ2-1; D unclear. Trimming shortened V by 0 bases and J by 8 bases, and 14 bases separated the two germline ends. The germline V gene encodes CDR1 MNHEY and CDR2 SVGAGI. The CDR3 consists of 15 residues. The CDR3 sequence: CASSYSTTAPDEQFF. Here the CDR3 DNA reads TGTGCCAGCAGTTACTCGACCACCGCCCCGGATGAGCAGTTCTTC.

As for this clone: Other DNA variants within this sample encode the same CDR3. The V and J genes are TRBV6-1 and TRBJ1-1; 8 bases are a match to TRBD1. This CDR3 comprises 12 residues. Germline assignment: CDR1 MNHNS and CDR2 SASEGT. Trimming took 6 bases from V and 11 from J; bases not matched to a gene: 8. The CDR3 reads CASRGQAPEAFF. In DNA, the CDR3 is TGTGCCAGCAGGGGACAGGCCCCGGAGGCTTTCTTT.

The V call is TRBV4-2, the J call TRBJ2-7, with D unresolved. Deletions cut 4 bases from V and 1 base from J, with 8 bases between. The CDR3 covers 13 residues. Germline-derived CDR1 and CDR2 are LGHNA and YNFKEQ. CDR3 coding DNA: TGTGCCAGCAGCCCAAAGTTTTCCTACGAGCAGTACTTC. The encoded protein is CASSPKFSYEQYF.

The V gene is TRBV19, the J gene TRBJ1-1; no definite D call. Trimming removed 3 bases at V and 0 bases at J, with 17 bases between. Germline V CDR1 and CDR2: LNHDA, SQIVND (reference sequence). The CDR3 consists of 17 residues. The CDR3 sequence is CASSIRIRGTMNTEAFF. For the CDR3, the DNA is TGTGCCAGTAGTATCAGGATTCGGGGTACGATGAACACTGAAGCTTTCTTT.

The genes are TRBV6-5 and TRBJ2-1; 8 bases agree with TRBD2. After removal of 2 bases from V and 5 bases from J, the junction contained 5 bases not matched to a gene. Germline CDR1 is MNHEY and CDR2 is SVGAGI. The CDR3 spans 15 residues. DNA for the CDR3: TGTGCCAGCAGTTACGGTCTAGCGGGCGACAATGAGCAGTTCTTC. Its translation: CASSYGLAGDNEQFF.

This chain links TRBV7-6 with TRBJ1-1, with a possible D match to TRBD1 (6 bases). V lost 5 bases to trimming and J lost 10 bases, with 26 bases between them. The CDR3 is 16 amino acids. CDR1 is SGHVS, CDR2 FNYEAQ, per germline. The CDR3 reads CASSPGEGVYSSGAFF. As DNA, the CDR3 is TGTGCCAGCAGCCCAGGGGAGGGGGTATATTCATCGGGAGCTTTCTTT.

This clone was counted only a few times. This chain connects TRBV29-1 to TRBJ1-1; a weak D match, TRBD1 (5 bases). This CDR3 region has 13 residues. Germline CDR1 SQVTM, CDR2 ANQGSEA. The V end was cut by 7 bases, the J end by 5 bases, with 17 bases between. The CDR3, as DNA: TGCAGCGCTACGCCCCAGGGTAGGACTGAAGCTTTCTTT. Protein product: CSATPQGRTEAFF.

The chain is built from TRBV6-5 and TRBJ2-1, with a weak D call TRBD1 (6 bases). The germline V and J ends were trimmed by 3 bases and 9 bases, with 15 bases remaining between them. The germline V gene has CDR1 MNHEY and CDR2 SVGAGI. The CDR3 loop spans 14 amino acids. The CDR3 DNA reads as TGTGCCAGCAGTTATGCCTGGGAAGGGGGTGAGCAGTTCTTC. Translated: CASSYAWEGGEQFF.

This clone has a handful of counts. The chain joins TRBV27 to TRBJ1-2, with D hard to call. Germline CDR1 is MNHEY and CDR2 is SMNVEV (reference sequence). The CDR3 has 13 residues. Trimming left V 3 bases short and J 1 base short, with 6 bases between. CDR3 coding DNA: TGTGCCAGCAGTTTCAAGATTAACTATGGCTACACCTTC. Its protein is CASSFKINYGYTF.

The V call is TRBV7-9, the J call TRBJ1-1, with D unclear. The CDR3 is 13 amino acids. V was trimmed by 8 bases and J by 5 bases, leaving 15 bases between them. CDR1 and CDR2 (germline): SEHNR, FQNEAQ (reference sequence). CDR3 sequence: CASDDVVPTEAFF. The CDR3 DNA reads TGTGCCAGCGATGATGTAGTCCCGACTGAAGCTTTCTTT.

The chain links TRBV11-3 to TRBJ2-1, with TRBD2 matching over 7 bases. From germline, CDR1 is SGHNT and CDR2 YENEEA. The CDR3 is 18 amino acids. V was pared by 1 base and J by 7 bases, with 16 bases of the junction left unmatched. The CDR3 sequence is CASSLGFRERGADNEQFF. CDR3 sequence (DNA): TGTGCCAGCAGCTTAGGGTTTAGGGAGCGGGGAGCCGATAATGAGCAGTTCTTC.

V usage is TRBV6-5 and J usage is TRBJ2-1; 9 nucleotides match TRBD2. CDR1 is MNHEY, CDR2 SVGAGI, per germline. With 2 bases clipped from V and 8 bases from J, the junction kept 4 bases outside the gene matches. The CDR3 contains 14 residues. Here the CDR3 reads CASSYRGRADEQFF. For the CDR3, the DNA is TGTGCCAGCAGTTACCGCGGGAGGGCCGATGAGCAGTTCTTC.

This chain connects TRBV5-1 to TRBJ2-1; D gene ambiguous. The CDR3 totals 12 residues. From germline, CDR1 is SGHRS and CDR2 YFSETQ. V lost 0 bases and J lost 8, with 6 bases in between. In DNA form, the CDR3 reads TGCGCCAGCAGCTTGGGCTCTTATGAGCAGTTCTTC. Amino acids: CASSLGSYEQFF.

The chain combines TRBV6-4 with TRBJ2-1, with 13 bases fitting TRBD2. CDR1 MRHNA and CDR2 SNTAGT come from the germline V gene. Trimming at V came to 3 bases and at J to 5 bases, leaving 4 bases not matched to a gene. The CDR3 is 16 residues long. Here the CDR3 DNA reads TGTGCCAGCAGTGAAACTAGCGGGAGGGGGAACAATGAGCAGTTCTTC. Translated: CASSETSGRGNNEQFF.

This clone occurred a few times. CDR3 loop: CASSEGTSGSYEQYF. The CDR3 coding sequence is TGTGCCAGCAGTGAAGGGACTAGCGGCTCCTACGAGCAGTACTTC. The chain employs TRBV6-1 and TRBJ2-7; 10 bases align to TRBD2. Per germline, CDR1 MNHNS and CDR2 SASEGT. The CDR3 is 15 amino acids. V lost 1 base to trimming and J lost 0 bases; unmatched junction nucleotides: 0.

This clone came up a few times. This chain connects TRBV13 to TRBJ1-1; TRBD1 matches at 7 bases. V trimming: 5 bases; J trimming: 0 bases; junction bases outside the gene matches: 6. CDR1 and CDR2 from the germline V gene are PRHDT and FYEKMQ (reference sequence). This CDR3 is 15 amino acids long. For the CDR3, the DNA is TGTGCCAGCAGCCCGCGGACAGGCATGAACACTGAAGCTTTCTTT. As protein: CASSPRTGMNTEAFF.

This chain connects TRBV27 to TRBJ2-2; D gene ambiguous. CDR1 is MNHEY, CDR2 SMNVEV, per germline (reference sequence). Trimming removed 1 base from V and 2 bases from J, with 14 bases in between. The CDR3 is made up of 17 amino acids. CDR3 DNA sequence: TGTGCCAGCAGTTTATACGGTTTTGAGAGTAACACCGGGGAGCTGTTTTTT. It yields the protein CASSLYGFESNTGELFF.

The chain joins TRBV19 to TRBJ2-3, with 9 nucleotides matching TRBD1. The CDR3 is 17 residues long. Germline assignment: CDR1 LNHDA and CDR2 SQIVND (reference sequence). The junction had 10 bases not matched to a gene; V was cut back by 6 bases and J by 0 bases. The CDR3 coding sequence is TGTGCCAGTAGCAAGAACAGGGGGCTCTCTAGCACAGATACGCAGTATTTT. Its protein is CASSKNRGLSSTDTQYF. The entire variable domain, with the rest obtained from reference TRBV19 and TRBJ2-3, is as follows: DGGITQSPKYLFRKEGQNVTLSCEQNLNHDAMYWYRQDPGQGLRLIYYSQIVNDFQKGDIAEGYSVSREKKESFPLTVTSAQKNPTAFYLCASSKNRGLSSTDTQYFGPGTRLTVL.

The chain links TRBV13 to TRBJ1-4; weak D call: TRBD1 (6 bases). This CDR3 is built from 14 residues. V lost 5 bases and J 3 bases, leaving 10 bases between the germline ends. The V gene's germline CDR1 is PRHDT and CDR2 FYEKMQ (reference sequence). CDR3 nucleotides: TGTGCCAGCAGCCCTAGACAGGCTAATGAAAAACTGTTTTTT. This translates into CASSPRQANEKLFF.

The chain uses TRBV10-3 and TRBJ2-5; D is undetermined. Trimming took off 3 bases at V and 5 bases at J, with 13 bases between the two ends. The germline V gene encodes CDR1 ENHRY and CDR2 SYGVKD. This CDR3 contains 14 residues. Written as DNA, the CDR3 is TGTGCCATCAGTGAAAGCGACACCCCCGAGACCCAGTACTTC. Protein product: CAISESDTPETQYF.

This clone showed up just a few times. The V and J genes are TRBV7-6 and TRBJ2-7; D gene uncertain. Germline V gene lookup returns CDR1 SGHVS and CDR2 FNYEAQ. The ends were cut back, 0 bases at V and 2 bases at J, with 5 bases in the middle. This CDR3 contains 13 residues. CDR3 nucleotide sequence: TGTGCCAGCAGCTTAGCGCTAACCTACGAGCAGTACTTC. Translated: CASSLALTYEQYF. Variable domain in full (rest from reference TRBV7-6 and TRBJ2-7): GAGVSQSPRYKVTKRGQDVALRCDPISGHVSLYWYRQALGQGPEFLTYFNYEAQQDKSGLPNDRFSAERPEGSISTLTIQRTEQRDSAMYRCASSLALTYEQYFGPGTRLTVT.

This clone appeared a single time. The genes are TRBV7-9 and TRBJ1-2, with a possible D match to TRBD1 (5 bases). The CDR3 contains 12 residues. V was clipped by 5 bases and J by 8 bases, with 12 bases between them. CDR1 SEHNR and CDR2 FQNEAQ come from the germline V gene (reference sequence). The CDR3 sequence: CASSPDRSGYTF. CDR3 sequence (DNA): TGTGCCAGCAGCCCTGACAGAAGCGGCTACACCTTC.

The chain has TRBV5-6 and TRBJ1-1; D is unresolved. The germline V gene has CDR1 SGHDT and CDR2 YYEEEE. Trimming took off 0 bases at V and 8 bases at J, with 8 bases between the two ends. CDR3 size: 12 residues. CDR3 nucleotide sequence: TGTGCCAGCAGCTTGGCCCGCACCGAAGCTTTCTTT. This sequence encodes CASSLARTEAFF.

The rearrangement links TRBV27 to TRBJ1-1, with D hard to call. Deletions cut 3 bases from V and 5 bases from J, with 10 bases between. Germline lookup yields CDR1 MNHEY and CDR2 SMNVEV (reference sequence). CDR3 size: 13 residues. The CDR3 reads CASSFGVRTEAFF. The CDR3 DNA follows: TGTGCCAGCAGTTTCGGGGTAAGGACTGAAGCTTTCTTT.

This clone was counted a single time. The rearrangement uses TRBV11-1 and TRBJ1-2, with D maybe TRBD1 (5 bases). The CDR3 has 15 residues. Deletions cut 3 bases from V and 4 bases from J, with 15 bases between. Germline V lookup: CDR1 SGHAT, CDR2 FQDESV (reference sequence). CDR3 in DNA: TGTGCCAGCAGCTTTGTGGCAGGGTCAGGCTATGGCTACACCTTC. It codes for CASSFVAGSGYGYTF. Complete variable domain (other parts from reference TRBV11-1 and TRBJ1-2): EAEVAQSPRYKITEKSQAVAFWCDPISGHATLYWYRQILGQGPELLVQFQDESVVDDSQLPKDRFSAERLKGVDSTLKIQPAELGDSAMYLCASSFVAGSGYGYTFGSGTRLTVV.